A single TCR beta chain is shown here with its context. As yet, its antigen is unknown. Combining a sample-barcoded 5' primer with a J-beta primer mix, a second PCR ran for roughly 7 to 12 cycles. Each cDNA molecule received a tag from a template-switch adaptor that had 12 random nucleotides. MiXCR was run by TCRdb on the 5' RACE reads, yielding one entry per CDR3 protein. The sample includes 1,100,000 or so distinct CDR3 sequences, 40% to 50% of them seen just once. The germline V gene encodes CDR1 MGHRA and CDR2 YSYEKL. The CDR3 has 13 amino acids. The V end lost 0 bases, the J end lost 5 bases, and 7 bases lay between the germline ends. The source of the sample is a study of blood T cells in healthy people across ages. Study-level findings and limits: Because donor CMV status was unknown, expanded clonotype changes were possibly confounded. Roughly linear declines in TCR beta diversity per million T cells occurred with age.

This TCR was recovered from a woman aged 55-75 years in good health. Sequenced sample: blood. The V call is TRBV4-1, the J call TRBJ1-1; D is ambiguous. The CDR3 DNA reads TGCGCCAGCAGCCAAGATGAGGCAACTGAAGCTTTCTTT. This codes for CASSQDEATEAFF.